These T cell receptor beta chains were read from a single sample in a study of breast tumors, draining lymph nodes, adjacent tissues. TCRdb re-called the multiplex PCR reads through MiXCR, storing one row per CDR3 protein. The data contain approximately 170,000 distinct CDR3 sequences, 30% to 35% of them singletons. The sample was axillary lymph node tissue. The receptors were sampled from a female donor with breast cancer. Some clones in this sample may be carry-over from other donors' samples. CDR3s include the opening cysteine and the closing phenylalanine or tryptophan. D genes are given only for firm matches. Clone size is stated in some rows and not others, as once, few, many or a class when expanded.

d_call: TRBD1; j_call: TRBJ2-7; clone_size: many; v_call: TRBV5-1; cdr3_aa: CASSLGDSSYEQYF; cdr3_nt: TGCGCCAGCAGCTTGGGGGACAGCTCCTACGAGCAGTACTTC
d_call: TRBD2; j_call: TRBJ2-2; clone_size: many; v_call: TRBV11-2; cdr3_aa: CASSLLGLVTYANTGELFF; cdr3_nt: TGTGCCAGCAGCTTGTTGGGACTAGTTACATACGCGAACACCGGGGAGCTGTTTTTT
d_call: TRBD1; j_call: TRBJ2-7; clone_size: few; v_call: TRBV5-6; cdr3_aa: CASSLVGRDRAGEQYF; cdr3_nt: TGTGCCAGCAGCTTGGTGGGCCGGGACAGGGCGGGTGAGCAGTACTTC
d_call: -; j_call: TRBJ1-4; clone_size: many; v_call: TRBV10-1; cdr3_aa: CASQGRINEKLFF; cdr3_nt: TGCGCCAGCCAGGGACGGATTAATGAAAAACTGTTTTTT
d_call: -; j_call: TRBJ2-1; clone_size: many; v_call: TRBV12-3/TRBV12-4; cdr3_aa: CASSPRSSYNEQFF; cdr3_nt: TGTGCCAGCAGCCCCAGGAGCTCCTACAATGAGCAGTTCTTC
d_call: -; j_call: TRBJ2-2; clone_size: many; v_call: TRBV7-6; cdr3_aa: CASSLVGNGIANTGELFF; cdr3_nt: TGTGCCAGCAGCTTAGTGGGTAACGGGATCGCGAACACCGGGGAGCTGTTTTTT
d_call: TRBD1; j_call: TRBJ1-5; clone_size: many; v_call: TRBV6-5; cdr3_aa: CASRRQGAGNQPQHF; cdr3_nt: TGTGCCAGCAGGCGACAGGGAGCCGGCAATCAGCCCCAGCATTTT
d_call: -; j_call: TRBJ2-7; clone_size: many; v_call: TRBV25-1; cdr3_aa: CASSEYQGAYEQYF; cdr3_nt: TGTGCCAGCAGTGAATATCAGGGAGCGTACGAGCAGTACTTC
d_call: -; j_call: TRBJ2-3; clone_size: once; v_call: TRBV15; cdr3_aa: CATSRDLRGSTDTQYF; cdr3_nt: TGTGCCACCAGCAGAGATCTGCGGGGTAGCACAGATACGCAGTATTTT
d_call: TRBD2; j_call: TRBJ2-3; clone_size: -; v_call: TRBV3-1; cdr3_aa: CASSQDGTSGSPDTQYF; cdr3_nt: TGTGCCAGCAGCCAAGATGGCACTAGCGGGAGCCCAGATACGCAGTATTTT
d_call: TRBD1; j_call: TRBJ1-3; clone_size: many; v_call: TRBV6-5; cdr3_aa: CASRGDRSGNTIYF; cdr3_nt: TGTGCCAGCAGGGGGGACAGGTCTGGAAACACCATATATTTT
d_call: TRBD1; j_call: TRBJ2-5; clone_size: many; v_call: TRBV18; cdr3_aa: CASSPEGARETQYF; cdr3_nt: TGTGCCAGCTCACCAGAGGGGGCAAGGGAGACCCAGTACTTC
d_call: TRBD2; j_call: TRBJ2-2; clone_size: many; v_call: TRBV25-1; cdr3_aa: CASSEPGGNTGELFF; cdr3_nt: TGTGCCAGCAGTGAACCGGGGGGGAACACCGGGGAGCTGTTTTTT
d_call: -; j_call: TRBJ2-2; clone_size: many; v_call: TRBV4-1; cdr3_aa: CASSQAPPITGELFF; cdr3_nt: TGCGCCAGCAGCCAAGCCCCTCCCATCACCGGGGAGCTGTTTTTT
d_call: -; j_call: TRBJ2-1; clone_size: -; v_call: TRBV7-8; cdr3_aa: CASSIRPGVEQFF; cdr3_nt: TGTGCCAGTAGTATCCGCCCCGGGGTTGAGCAGTTCTTC
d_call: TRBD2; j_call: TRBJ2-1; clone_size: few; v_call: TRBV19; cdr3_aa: CASSITSGGGSYNEQFF; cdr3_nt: TGTGCCAGTAGTATTACTAGCGGGGGGGGGTCCTACAATGAGCAGTTCTTC
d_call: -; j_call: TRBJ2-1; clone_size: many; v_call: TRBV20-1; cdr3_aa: CSARDFGRGYNEQFF; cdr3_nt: TGCAGTGCTAGAGATTTTGGCAGGGGATACAATGAGCAGTTCTTC
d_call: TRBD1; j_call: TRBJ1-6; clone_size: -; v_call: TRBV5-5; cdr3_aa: CASSSAGTGSPLHF; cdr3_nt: TGTGCCAGCAGCTCTGCCGGGACAGGGTCGCCCCTCCACTTT
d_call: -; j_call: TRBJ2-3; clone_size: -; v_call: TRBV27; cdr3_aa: CASGGAGWFDTQYF; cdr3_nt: TGTGCCAGCGGTGGGGCGGGTTGGTTTGATACGCAGTATTTT
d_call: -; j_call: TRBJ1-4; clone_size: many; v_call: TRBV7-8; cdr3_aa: CASSRTPGPPKRKLFF; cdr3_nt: TGTGCCAGCAGCCGCACTCCGGGGCCCCCGAAAAGGAAACTGTTTTTT
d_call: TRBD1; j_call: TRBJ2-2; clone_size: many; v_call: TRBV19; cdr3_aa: CASIEDRGRTGELFF; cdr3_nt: TGTGCCAGTATAGAGGACAGGGGGCGGACCGGGGAGCTGTTTTTT
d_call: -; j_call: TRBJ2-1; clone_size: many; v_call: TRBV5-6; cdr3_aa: CASSLDETSSLDEQFF; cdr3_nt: TGTGCCAGCAGCTTGGACGAGACTAGTTCCTTGGATGAGCAGTTCTTC
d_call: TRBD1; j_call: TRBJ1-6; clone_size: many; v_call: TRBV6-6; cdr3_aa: CASSPHRDSLYNSPLHF; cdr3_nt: TGTGCCAGCAGTCCCCACCGGGACAGTTTGTATAATTCACCCCTCCACTTT
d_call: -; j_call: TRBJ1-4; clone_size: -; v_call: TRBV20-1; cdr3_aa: CSALAGGEKLFF; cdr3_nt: TGCAGTGCTCTAGCGGGAGGAGAAAAACTGTTTTTT
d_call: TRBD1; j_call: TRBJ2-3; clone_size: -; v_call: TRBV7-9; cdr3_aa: CASSWDREAQDTQYF; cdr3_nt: TGTGCCAGCAGCTGGGACAGGGAGGCACAAGATACGCAGTATTTT
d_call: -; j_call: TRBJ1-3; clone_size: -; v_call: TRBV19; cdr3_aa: CASSIMAGAIYF; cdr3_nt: TGTGCCAGTAGTATAATGGCCGGGGCCATATATTTT
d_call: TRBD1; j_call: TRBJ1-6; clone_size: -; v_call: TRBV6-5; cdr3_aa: CASGWGQGGKSPLHF; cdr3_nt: TGTGCCAGCGGCTGGGGACAGGGTGGGAAATCACCCCTCCACTTT
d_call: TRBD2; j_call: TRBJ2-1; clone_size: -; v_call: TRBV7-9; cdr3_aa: CASSYPGWSGGPSYNEQFF; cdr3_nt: TGTGCCAGCAGCTACCCAGGTTGGAGCGGGGGCCCGTCCTACAATGAGCAGTTCTTC
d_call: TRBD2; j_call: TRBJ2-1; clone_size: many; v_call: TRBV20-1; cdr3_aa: CSARDHLAAGEVSDEQFF; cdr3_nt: TGCAGTGCTAGAGATCATTTGGCCGCGGGAGAGGTTTCGGATGAGCAGTTCTTC
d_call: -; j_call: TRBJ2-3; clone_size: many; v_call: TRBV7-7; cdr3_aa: CASSYLATDTQYF; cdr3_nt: TGTGCTAGCAGTTACTTAGCCACAGATACGCAGTATTTT
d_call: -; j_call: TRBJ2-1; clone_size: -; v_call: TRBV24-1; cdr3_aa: CATSDSRVDNEQFF; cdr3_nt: TGTGCCACCAGTGATTCTAGGGTGGACAATGAGCAGTTCTTC